This TCR beta chain was obtained from a study of OX40 agonist ivuxolimab in advanced cancers. Assay used: immunoSEQ multiplex PCR; TCRdb lists only in-frame clones, some missing. The data contain roughly 3,100 clones, around 80% of them singletons. Germline lookup yields CDR1 MDHEN and CDR2 SYDVKM. The CDR3 contains 17 residues. V gave up 2 bases and J gave up 0 bases, with 17 bases separating them. This specimen was CD4+ or CD8+ T cells sorted from blood, taken in a trial of the OX40 agonist ivuxolimab. The gene calls are TRBV28 and TRBJ2-7; tentatively, D is TRBD2 (5 bases). The source of this sequence is an adult with an advanced solid tumor such as melanoma, head and neck, liver or kidney cancer. The CDR3 loop is CASSLGLWTSSSYEQYF. CDR3 in DNA: TGTGCCAGCAGTTTAGGTTTATGGACTTCAAGCTCCTACGAGCAGTACTTC.